Many counts were recorded for the clone carrying this T cell receptor beta chain. Its cognate antigen is unknown. The source of the sample is a study of T cells in Graves' hyperthyroidism and ophthalmopathy. Study summary: The blood sample was taken at first diagnosis, before treatment began. Study-wide findings and caveats: Separating ophthalmopathy from stable hyperthyroidism was achieved by a 13 V-J model. For ophthalmopathy, model prediction preceded onset by a median roughly 6.5 months.

Amplification of TCR beta CDR3 regions used RNA as the template. TCR CDR3 regions were first amplified by RT-PCR with HTBI primers. One entry per CDR3 protein, called by TCRdb with MiXCR from the multiplex PCR reads. The sample holds around 300,000 distinct CDR3 sequences, about 20% seen once. With V trimmed by 5 bases and J by 9 bases, 16 bases remained unmatched. The CDR3 runs to 16 residues. Over 9 ml of fresh peripheral blood supplied the PBMCs. This TCR was recovered from a young man with Graves' ophthalmopathy. This chain connects TRBV12-3 or TRBV12-4 to TRBJ2-7; 10 nucleotides agree with TRBD2. The sequenced sample was blood. Here the CDR3 reads CASSPRERAGGPTQYF. For the CDR3, the DNA is TGTGCCAGCAGTCCCCGTGAAAGAGCGGGAGGGCCTACGCAGTACTTC.